This TCR beta chain was found in a study of T cells in Graves' hyperthyroidism and ophthalmopathy. Study-wide findings and caveats: Ophthalmopathy was identified by the model a median approximately 6.9 months ahead of onset.

The V and J ends lost 7 bases and 0 bases, in that order; junction bases with no gene match: 13. The CDR3 runs 17 residues. Amplified regions were TCR beta CDR3 sequences from RNA transcripts. HTBI primers were employed in a first-round RT-PCR of the TCR CDR3. TCRdb re-analysed the multiplex PCR reads in MiXCR, keeping a single row per CDR3 protein. This table has 540,000 or so distinct CDR3 sequences, roughly 46% appearing once. This clonotype was observed a handful of times. Its matching antigen is unknown. Source material: peripheral blood or thyroid tissue (not recorded which). The chain has TRBV12-3 or TRBV12-4 and TRBJ2-7, with TRBD2 matching over 9 bases. The receptor was isolated from an adult woman with Graves' disease, either hyperthyroidism or ophthalmopathy (not recorded which). CDR3 sequence: CASTPGLSGGSSYEQYF. The CDR3 coding sequence is TGTGCCAGCACCCCTGGGTTAAGCGGGGGGAGCTCCTACGAGCAGTACTTC.